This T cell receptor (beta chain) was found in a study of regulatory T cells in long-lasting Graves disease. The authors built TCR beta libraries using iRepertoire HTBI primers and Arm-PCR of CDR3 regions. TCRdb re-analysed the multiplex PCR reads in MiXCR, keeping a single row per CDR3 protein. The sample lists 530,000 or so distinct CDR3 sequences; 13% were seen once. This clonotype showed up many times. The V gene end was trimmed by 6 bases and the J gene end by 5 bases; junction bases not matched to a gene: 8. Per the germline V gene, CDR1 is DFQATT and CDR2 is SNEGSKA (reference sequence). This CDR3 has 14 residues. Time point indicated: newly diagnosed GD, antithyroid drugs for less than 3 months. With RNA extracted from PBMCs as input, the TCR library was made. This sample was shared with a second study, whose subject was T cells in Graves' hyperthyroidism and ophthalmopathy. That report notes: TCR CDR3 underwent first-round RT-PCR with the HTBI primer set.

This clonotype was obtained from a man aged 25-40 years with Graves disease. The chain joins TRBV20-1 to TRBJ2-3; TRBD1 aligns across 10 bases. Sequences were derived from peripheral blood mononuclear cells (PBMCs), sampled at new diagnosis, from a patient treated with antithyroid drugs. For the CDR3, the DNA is TGCAGTGCCATACACGGACAGGGGGGAGATACGCAGTATTTT. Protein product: CSAIHGQGGDTQYF.